This T cell receptor beta chain is from a study of T cell responses to AZD1222 COVID-19 vaccine. The length of the CDR3 is 15 residues. The germline CDR1 and CDR2 sequences are SGHDT and YYEEEE. Trimming pared 5 bases from V and 2 bases from J, leaving 14 bases between. This table comes from immunoSEQ multiplex PCR, and its TCRdb copy is limited to in-frame clones, with some not included. The sample includes 150,000 or so clones, 70% to 90% seen only once; the top ten take more than 5.5%. The material was peripheral blood, obtained on day 0 of MenACWY control vaccination. The chain uses TRBV5-6 and TRBJ2-1; D is possibly TRBD2 (5 bases). This TCR came from an adult in good health. The CDR3 spells CASSRALGTYNEQFF. The DNA of the CDR3 is TGTGCCAGCAGTCGGGCACTAGGAACCTACAATGAGCAGTTCTTC.